A selection of T cell receptor beta chains follows, all from one sample in a study of T cell repertoires in cytomegalovirus infection. TCRdb processed the reads anew with MiXCR; each CDR3 protein has one entry. The sample records some 130,000 distinct CDR3 sequences, roughly a quarter being singletons. No antigen has been identified for these receptors. The material sequenced was PBMCs, sequenced either directly or after in vitro stimulation (not recorded which). These receptors were collected from a human donor in good health (CMV status not recorded). Some clones in this sample may be carry-over from other donors' samples. CDR3s include the opening cysteine and the closing phenylalanine or tryptophan. A D gene is named only where the DNA matches it firmly. Clone size is not always given. Where it is, it says once, few, many or a class for expanded clones.

abundance: few; d_gene: NA; j_gene: TRBJ2-1; len: 12; v_gene: TRBV4-1; CDR3aa: CASSRDTNEQFF; CDR3nt: TGCGCCAGCAGCCGGGACACCAATGAGCAGTTCTTC
abundance: NA; d_gene: TRBD1; j_gene: TRBJ1-3; len: 16; v_gene: TRBV24-1; CDR3aa: CATSDRDSGSGNTIYF; CDR3nt: TGTGCCACCAGTGATCGGGACAGCGGCTCTGGAAACACCATATATTTT
abundance: NA; d_gene: TRBD2; j_gene: TRBJ2-1; len: 15; v_gene: TRBV12-3/TRBV12-4; CDR3aa: CASSPPGLAGALQFF; CDR3nt: TGTGCCAGCAGTCCGCCGGGACTAGCGGGAGCCCTGCAGTTCTTC
abundance: few; d_gene: NA; j_gene: TRBJ2-1; len: 16; v_gene: TRBV4-3; CDR3aa: CASSQDPAGTYNEQFF; CDR3nt: TGCGCCAGCAGCCAAGATCCAGCGGGCACCTACAATGAGCAGTTCTTC
abundance: few; d_gene: NA; j_gene: TRBJ1-1; len: 14; v_gene: TRBV7-9; CDR3aa: CASSFVRLNTEAFF; CDR3nt: TGTGCCAGCAGCTTTGTTCGGTTGAACACTGAAGCTTTCTTT
abundance: many; d_gene: NA; j_gene: TRBJ2-1; len: 15; v_gene: TRBV11-2; CDR3aa: CASSPLAGRNNEQFF; CDR3nt: TGTGCCAGCAGCCCCCTCGCAGGGAGGAACAATGAGCAGTTCTTC
abundance: NA; d_gene: TRBD2; j_gene: TRBJ2-1; len: 19; v_gene: TRBV7-9; CDR3aa: CASSLAAGLAGGSNNEQFF; CDR3nt: TGTGCCAGCAGCTTAGCGGCTGGACTAGCGGGAGGGAGCAACAATGAGCAGTTCTTC
abundance: many; d_gene: NA; j_gene: TRBJ1-5; len: 18; v_gene: TRBV7-8; CDR3aa: CASSPAPEGRILNQPQHF; CDR3nt: TGTGCCAGCAGCCCAGCTCCGGAAGGCCGGATCCTTAATCAGCCCCAGCATTTT
abundance: NA; d_gene: TRBD1; j_gene: TRBJ2-5; len: 15; v_gene: TRBV6-2/TRBV6-3; CDR3aa: CASNPIGQGEETQYF; CDR3nt: TGTGCCAGCAACCCAATTGGACAGGGTGAAGAGACCCAGTACTTC
abundance: NA; d_gene: NA; j_gene: TRBJ2-2; len: 11; v_gene: TRBV30; CDR3aa: CASEKARELFF; CDR3nt: TGTGCCTCGGAGAAGGCCCGGGAGCTGTTTTTT
abundance: many; d_gene: TRBD1; j_gene: TRBJ1-1; len: 15; v_gene: TRBV7-8; CDR3aa: CASSLLDRGFTEAFF; CDR3nt: TGTGCCAGCAGCTTACTTGACAGGGGGTTCACTGAAGCTTTCTTT
abundance: many; d_gene: NA; j_gene: TRBJ1-1; len: 14; v_gene: TRBV7-2; CDR3aa: CASSRSGGDTEAFF; CDR3nt: TGTGCCAGCAGCAGAAGTGGGGGGGACACTGAAGCTTTCTTT
abundance: few; d_gene: TRBD2; j_gene: TRBJ2-7; len: 15; v_gene: TRBV7-9; CDR3aa: CASSEGLANYYEQYF; CDR3nt: TGTGCCAGCAGCGAGGGACTAGCTAACTACTACGAGCAGTACTTC
abundance: few; d_gene: NA; j_gene: TRBJ1-2; len: 13; v_gene: TRBV11-1; CDR3aa: CASSGDRDFGYTF; CDR3nt: TGTGCCAGCAGCGGCGACCGGGACTTTGGCTACACCTTC
abundance: NA; d_gene: TRBD2; j_gene: TRBJ2-1; len: 17; v_gene: TRBV29-1; CDR3aa: CSVDSLAGLNSYNEQFF; CDR3nt: TGCAGCGTTGATTCACTAGCGGGGCTAAACTCCTACAATGAGCAGTTCTTC
abundance: NA; d_gene: TRBD1; j_gene: TRBJ1-5; len: 15; v_gene: TRBV7-2; CDR3aa: CASSLGDRGYQPQHF; CDR3nt: TGTGCCAGCAGCTTAGGGGACAGGGGGTATCAGCCCCAGCATTTT
abundance: NA; d_gene: NA; j_gene: TRBJ2-3; len: 18; v_gene: TRBV28; CDR3aa: CASSLLDYPHSSFNTQYF; CDR3nt: TGTGCCAGCAGTTTATTAGACTATCCGCATTCGTCCTTTAATACGCAGTATTTT
abundance: few; d_gene: TRBD1; j_gene: TRBJ1-1; len: 17; v_gene: TRBV6-2/TRBV6-3; CDR3aa: CASSYPTGTGMNTEAFF; CDR3nt: TGTGCCAGCAGTTACCCGACCGGGACAGGGATGAACACTGAAGCTTTCTTT
abundance: many; d_gene: NA; j_gene: TRBJ1-1; len: 14; v_gene: TRBV7-2; CDR3aa: CASSLVYRNTEAFF; CDR3nt: TGTGCCAGCAGCTTAGTGTACCGGAACACTGAAGCTTTCTTT
abundance: many; d_gene: TRBD2; j_gene: TRBJ2-5; len: 16; v_gene: TRBV7-2; CDR3aa: CASSVLLAGGGETQYF; CDR3nt: TGTGCCAGCAGCGTACTACTAGCGGGAGGGGGAGAGACCCAGTACTTC
abundance: few; d_gene: NA; j_gene: TRBJ1-4; len: 14; v_gene: TRBV7-8; CDR3aa: CASSLGQVAEKLFF; CDR3nt: TGTGCCAGCAGCTTAGGACAGGTCGCTGAAAAACTGTTTTTT
abundance: NA; d_gene: NA; j_gene: TRBJ2-5; len: 15; v_gene: TRBV11-2; CDR3aa: CASSLGPYPQETQYF; CDR3nt: TGTGCCAGCAGCTTAGGGCCCTACCCCCAAGAGACCCAGTACTTC
abundance: few; d_gene: NA; j_gene: TRBJ2-1; len: 14; v_gene: TRBV28; CDR3aa: CASSLSPGVDEQFF; CDR3nt: TGTGCCAGCAGTTTAAGTCCTGGGGTGGATGAGCAGTTCTTC
abundance: NA; d_gene: NA; j_gene: TRBJ2-2; len: 14; v_gene: TRBV7-8; CDR3aa: CASSSRRGPGELFF; CDR3nt: TGTGCCAGCAGCTCTCGTAGAGGCCCCGGGGAGCTGTTTTTT
abundance: NA; d_gene: TRBD1; j_gene: TRBJ2-7; len: 13; v_gene: TRBV2; CDR3aa: CASVRDRGYEQYF; CDR3nt: TGTGCCAGCGTCCGGGACAGGGGCTACGAGCAGTACTTC
abundance: many; d_gene: NA; j_gene: TRBJ2-7; len: 14; v_gene: TRBV7-9; CDR3aa: CASSRLEGLNEQYF; CDR3nt: TGTGCCAGCAGCCGTCTCGAGGGGCTGAACGAGCAGTACTTC
abundance: NA; d_gene: NA; j_gene: TRBJ2-2; len: 17; v_gene: TRBV7-9; CDR3aa: CASSPGPPDRNTGELFF; CDR3nt: TGTGCCAGCAGCCCGGGGCCTCCGGATAGGAACACCGGGGAGCTGTTTTTT
abundance: NA; d_gene: TRBD1; j_gene: TRBJ1-5; len: 15; v_gene: TRBV6-2/TRBV6-3; CDR3aa: CASRDPGTANQPQHF; CDR3nt: TGTGCCAGCAGAGACCCAGGGACAGCCAATCAGCCCCAGCATTTT
abundance: NA; d_gene: NA; j_gene: TRBJ2-3; len: 16; v_gene: TRBV2; CDR3aa: CASSEALASRTDTQYF; CDR3nt: TGTGCCAGCAGTGAAGCCCTAGCGTCACGCACAGATACGCAGTATTTT
abundance: few; d_gene: NA; j_gene: TRBJ1-2; len: 14; v_gene: TRBV12-3/TRBV12-4; CDR3aa: CASSLPGRSSGYTF; CDR3nt: TGTGCCAGCAGTTTACCGGGTAGAAGTTCCGGCTACACCTTC
abundance: NA; d_gene: NA; j_gene: TRBJ2-3; len: 14; v_gene: TRBV4-3; CDR3aa: CASSQAGGPDTQYF; CDR3nt: TGCGCCAGCAGCCAAGCGGGTGGACCAGATACGCAGTATTTT
abundance: many; d_gene: NA; j_gene: TRBJ2-3; len: 13; v_gene: TRBV7-2; CDR3aa: CASSLVSTDTQYF; CDR3nt: TGTGCCAGCAGCTTAGTTAGTACAGATACGCAGTATTTT
abundance: few; d_gene: NA; j_gene: TRBJ1-1; len: 14; v_gene: TRBV12-5; CDR3aa: CASGLKTGYTEAFF; CDR3nt: TGTGCTAGTGGTTTGAAAACAGGGTACACTGAAGCTTTCTTT
abundance: many; d_gene: TRBD1; j_gene: TRBJ2-1; len: 14; v_gene: TRBV5-6; CDR3aa: CASSTGQGWSEQFF; CDR3nt: TGTGCCAGCAGCACGGGACAGGGGTGGAGTGAGCAGTTCTTC
abundance: NA; d_gene: TRBD1; j_gene: TRBJ1-1; len: 15; v_gene: TRBV29-1; CDR3aa: CSVALGGTGGTEAFF; CDR3nt: TGCAGCGTTGCCTTAGGTGGGACAGGGGGCACTGAAGCTTTCTTT
abundance: few; d_gene: TRBD2; j_gene: TRBJ2-1; len: 15; v_gene: TRBV29-1; CDR3aa: CSVEGWRESYNEQFF; CDR3nt: TGCAGCGTTGAAGGGTGGCGGGAGTCCTACAATGAGCAGTTCTTC
abundance: NA; d_gene: NA; j_gene: TRBJ2-2; len: 14; v_gene: TRBV24-1; CDR3aa: CATSDRTNTGELFF; CDR3nt: TGTGCCACCAGTGACCGGACCAACACCGGGGAGCTGTTTTTT
abundance: once; d_gene: NA; j_gene: TRBJ1-1; len: 15; v_gene: TRBV12-3/TRBV12-4; CDR3aa: CASTPRGQQNTEAFF; CDR3nt: TGTGCCAGCACCCCGCGGGGTCAGCAGAACACTGAAGCTTTCTTT
abundance: NA; d_gene: NA; j_gene: TRBJ1-2; len: 12; v_gene: TRBV2; CDR3aa: CAGMAVKNGYTF; CDR3nt: TGTGCCGGTATGGCAGTTAAAAATGGCTACACCTTC
abundance: NA; d_gene: TRBD2; j_gene: TRBJ2-1; len: 16; v_gene: TRBV19; CDR3aa: CASSPGGGARGNEQFF; CDR3nt: TGTGCCAGTAGCCCCGGGGGGGGCGCGAGGGGCAATGAGCAGTTCTTC
abundance: many; d_gene: NA; j_gene: TRBJ2-7; len: 15; v_gene: TRBV19; CDR3aa: CASSLQGPALGEQYF; CDR3nt: TGTGCCAGTAGTCTCCAGGGACCTGCTCTGGGGGAGCAGTACTTC
abundance: NA; d_gene: NA; j_gene: TRBJ1-5; len: 12; v_gene: TRBV7-9; CDR3aa: CASSFAGGGQHF; CDR3nt: TGTGCCAGCAGCTTCGCTGGAGGGGGCCAGCATTTT
abundance: many; d_gene: NA; j_gene: TRBJ1-1; len: 16; v_gene: TRBV7-8; CDR3aa: CASSIPGGRWNTEAFF; CDR3nt: TGTGCCAGCAGCATCCCGGGGGGGCGGTGGAACACTGAAGCTTTCTTT
abundance: NA; d_gene: TRBD2; j_gene: TRBJ2-5; len: 16; v_gene: TRBV12-3/TRBV12-4; CDR3aa: CASSSTGTSGRKTQYF; CDR3nt: TGTGCCAGCAGTTCTACCGGGACTAGCGGGAGAAAGACCCAGTACTTC
abundance: NA; d_gene: NA; j_gene: TRBJ1-2; len: 13; v_gene: TRBV7-6; CDR3aa: CASSLGTDYGYTF; CDR3nt: TGTGCCAGCAGCTTAGGGACAGACTATGGCTACACCTTC
abundance: NA; d_gene: NA; j_gene: TRBJ2-7; len: 15; v_gene: TRBV5-1; CDR3aa: CASSLDTVGSDEQYF; CDR3nt: TGCGCCAGCAGCTTGGATACAGTTGGCAGCGACGAGCAGTACTTC
abundance: NA; d_gene: NA; j_gene: TRBJ2-5; len: 14; v_gene: TRBV18; CDR3aa: CASSPPSVLETQYF; CDR3nt: TGTGCCAGCTCACCACCGTCTGTTTTAGAGACCCAGTACTTC
abundance: many; d_gene: TRBD1; j_gene: TRBJ2-5; len: 16; v_gene: TRBV5-6; CDR3aa: CASSYPDRGVWETQYF; CDR3nt: TGTGCCAGCAGCTACCCGGACAGGGGGGTTTGGGAGACCCAGTACTTC
abundance: few; d_gene: NA; j_gene: TRBJ2-2; len: 16; v_gene: TRBV4-3; CDR3aa: CASSQEGRSYTGELFF; CDR3nt: TGCGCCAGCAGCCAAGAGGGCAGGTCGTACACCGGGGAGCTGTTTTTT
abundance: few; d_gene: NA; j_gene: TRBJ1-5; len: 15; v_gene: TRBV28; CDR3aa: CASSPYGGSNQPQHF; CDR3nt: TGTGCCAGCAGTCCTTATGGAGGCAGCAATCAGCCCCAGCATTTT
abundance: NA; d_gene: NA; j_gene: TRBJ1-5; len: 14; v_gene: TRBV6-5; CDR3aa: CASRRLGVNQPQHF; CDR3nt: TGTGCCAGCAGGAGGCTGGGGGTCAATCAGCCCCAGCATTTT
abundance: few; d_gene: NA; j_gene: TRBJ1-4; len: 17; v_gene: TRBV6-5; CDR3aa: CASSYSSPGTGNEKLFF; CDR3nt: TGTGCCAGCAGTTACTCCTCTCCCGGGACGGGGAATGAAAAACTGTTTTTT
abundance: NA; d_gene: NA; j_gene: TRBJ2-6; len: 17; v_gene: TRBV19; CDR3aa: CASSPYLQSSGANVLTF; CDR3nt: TGTGCCAGTAGTCCCTACCTTCAAAGCTCTGGGGCCAACGTCCTGACTTTC
abundance: many; d_gene: NA; j_gene: TRBJ2-5; len: 14; v_gene: TRBV7-9; CDR3aa: CASSLWRDQETQYF; CDR3nt: TGTGCCAGCAGCTTATGGAGGGACCAAGAGACCCAGTACTTC
abundance: few; d_gene: TRBD1; j_gene: TRBJ1-1; len: 14; v_gene: TRBV4-3; CDR3aa: CASSRQGADTEAFF; CDR3nt: TGCGCCAGCAGCCGACAGGGGGCTGACACTGAAGCTTTCTTT